This T cell receptor beta chain was documented in a study of blood T cell repertoires in COVID-19. Study-wide background: Samples taken during acute and convalescent COVID-19 were collected in the United States, Italy and Spain. Sample material is recorded as cDNA or gDNA derived from T cells, B-cell-depleted T cells, or PBMCs.

In the original processing: Nucleated cell number was recorded as an estimate derived from reference gene primer amplification. Clones were read by immunoSEQ multiplex PCR, and TCRdb kept only the in-frame ones, dropping some. V, J and clone size are those of that table, while D and trimming were read from the DNA. The profile covers over 20,000 clones, with 89% appearing a single time and around 8.9% taken by the ten largest. V shed 3 bases and J shed 0 bases, with 7 bases lying between them. The germline V gene encodes CDR1 SGDLS and CDR2 YYNGEE. The CDR3 length is 14 residues. The rearrangement joins TRBV9 to TRBJ1-3; the D gene is possibly TRBD1 (5 bases). The sample taken for sequencing was peripheral blood. The clonotype comes from an older man with acute or convalescent COVID-19. CDR3 sequence: CASSEGVSGNTIYF. CDR3 DNA sequence: TGTGCCAGCAGCGAAGGGGTCTCTGGAAACACCATATATTTT.